A selection of T cell receptor beta chains follows, all from one sample in a study of OX40 agonist ivuxolimab in advanced cancers. The protocol was immunoSEQ multiplex PCR, while the TCRdb copy is restricted to in-frame clones and leaves out a portion. The table includes 20,000 to 25,000 clones, 80% to 85% detected once. The sequencing here drew on CD4+ or CD8+ T cells sorted from blood, taken in a trial of the OX40 agonist ivuxolimab. The receptors were sampled from an adult with an advanced solid tumor such as melanoma, head and neck, liver or kidney cancer. Each CDR3 is given with its conserved first and last residue. Fields, in order: CDR3 protein, J gene, V gene, clone size. Clone sizes are given selectively: once, few, many, or a class where the clone is expanded.

CASSQEIASDARLYEQYF,TRBJ2-7,TRBV4-3,.
CASSSTGRYEQYF,TRBJ2-7,TRBV27,.
CASSEEQGRENQETQYF,TRBJ2-5,TRBV25-1,.
CASSAGTGRLYEQYF,TRBJ2-7,TRBV7-9,.
CASSLGAYEQYF,TRBJ2-7,TRBV5-4,once
CASMTYSYEQYF,TRBJ2-7,TRBV27,.
CASSLGGGAGNQPQHF,TRBJ1-5,TRBV7-2,.
CASSYNRGYGELFF,TRBJ2-2,TRBV27,once
CASTGQGPSYEQYF,TRBJ2-7,TRBV6-1,.
CASSVWGTPGDEQFF,TRBJ2-1,TRBV9,.
CASSEDVVAKNIQYF,TRBJ2-4,TRBV6-1,.
CASRSRRGAGALNTEAFF,TRBJ1-1,TRBV19,.
CASSSQGIWHEQYF,TRBJ2-7,TRBV5-1,.
CASSYSSGGGEQYF,TRBJ2-7,TRBV6-6,.
CASSENTGHYYGYTF,TRBJ1-2,TRBV9,.
CASSDRAGSGETQYF,TRBJ2-5,TRBV6-4,.
CASSLTGGNEKLFF,TRBJ1-4,TRBV19,.
CASSQDSGTGDIYNSPLHF,TRBJ1-6,TRBV4-3,few
CASSQDSYSYEQYF,TRBJ2-7,TRBV4-1,.
CASRDTHEQYF,TRBJ2-7,TRBV6-5,.
CASSLDRSSGNTIYF,TRBJ1-3,TRBV5-1,once